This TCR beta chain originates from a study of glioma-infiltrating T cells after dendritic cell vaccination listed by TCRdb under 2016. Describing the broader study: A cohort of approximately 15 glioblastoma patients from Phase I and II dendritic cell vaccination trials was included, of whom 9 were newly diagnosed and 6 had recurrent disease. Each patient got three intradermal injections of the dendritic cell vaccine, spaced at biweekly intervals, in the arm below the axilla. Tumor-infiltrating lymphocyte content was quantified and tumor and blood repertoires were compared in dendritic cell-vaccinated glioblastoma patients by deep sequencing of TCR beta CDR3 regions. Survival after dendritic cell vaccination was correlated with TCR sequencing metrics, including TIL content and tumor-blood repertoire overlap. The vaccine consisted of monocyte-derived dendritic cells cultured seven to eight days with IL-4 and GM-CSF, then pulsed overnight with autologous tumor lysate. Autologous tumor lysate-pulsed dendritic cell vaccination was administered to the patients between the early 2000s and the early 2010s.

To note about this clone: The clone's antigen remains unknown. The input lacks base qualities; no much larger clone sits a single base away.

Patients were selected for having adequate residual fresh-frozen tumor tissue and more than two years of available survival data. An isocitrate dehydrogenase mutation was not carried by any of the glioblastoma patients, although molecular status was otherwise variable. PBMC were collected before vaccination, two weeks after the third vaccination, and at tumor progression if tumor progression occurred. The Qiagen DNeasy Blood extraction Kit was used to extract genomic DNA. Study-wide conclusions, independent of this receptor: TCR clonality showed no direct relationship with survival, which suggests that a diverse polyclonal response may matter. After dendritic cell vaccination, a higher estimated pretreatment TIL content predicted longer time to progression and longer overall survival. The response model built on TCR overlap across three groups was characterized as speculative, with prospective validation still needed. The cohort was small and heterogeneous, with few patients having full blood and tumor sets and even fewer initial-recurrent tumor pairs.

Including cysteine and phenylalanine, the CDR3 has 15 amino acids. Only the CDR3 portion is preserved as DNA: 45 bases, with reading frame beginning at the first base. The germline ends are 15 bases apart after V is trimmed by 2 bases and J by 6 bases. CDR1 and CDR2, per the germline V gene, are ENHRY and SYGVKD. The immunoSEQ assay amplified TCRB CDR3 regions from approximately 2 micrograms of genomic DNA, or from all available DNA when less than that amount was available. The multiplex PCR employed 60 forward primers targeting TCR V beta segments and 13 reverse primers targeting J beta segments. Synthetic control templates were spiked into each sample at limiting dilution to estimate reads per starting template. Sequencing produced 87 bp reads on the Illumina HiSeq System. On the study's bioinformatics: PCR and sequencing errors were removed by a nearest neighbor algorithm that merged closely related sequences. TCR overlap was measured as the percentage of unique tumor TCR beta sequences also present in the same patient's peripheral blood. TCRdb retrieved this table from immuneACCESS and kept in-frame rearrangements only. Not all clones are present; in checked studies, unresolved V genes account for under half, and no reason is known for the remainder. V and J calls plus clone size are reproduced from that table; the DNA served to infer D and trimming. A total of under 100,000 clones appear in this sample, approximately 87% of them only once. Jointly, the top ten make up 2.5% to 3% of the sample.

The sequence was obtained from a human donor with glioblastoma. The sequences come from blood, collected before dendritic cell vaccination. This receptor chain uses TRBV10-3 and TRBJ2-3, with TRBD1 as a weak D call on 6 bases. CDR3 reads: CAISEDQGNVDTQYF. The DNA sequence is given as TGTGCCATCAGTGAGGATCAGGGGAACGTCGATACGCAGTATTTT.